This T cell receptor beta chain was observed in a study of T cell changes during pregnancy in multiple sclerosis (dated by TCRdb to the late 2010s). Regarding the complete study: In women with multiple sclerosis, the researchers looked at how the T cell repertoire shifted as pregnancy progressed.

Comments on this clone: Its antigen is not yet known. No base quality information exists; no much larger clone differs at one position.

Libraries were constructed by the immunoSEQ multiplex PCR assay. Entries here come from immuneACCESS through TCRdb and include only in-frame sequences with V and J called. Some clones fail to appear in such tables; in the studies checked, an unresolved V gene covers under half of the shortfall, and the cause of the remainder is unknown. For this sample there are fewer than 70,000 clones; about 89% appear just once. The top ten clonotypes cover roughly 2.7% of the sample. The source is a female donor with multiple sclerosis, enrolled in a pregnancy study. This specimen consisted of peripheral blood, obtained in the first trimester of pregnancy.

The encoded CDR3 is CASSQRGDRFDGYTF. The DNA sequence is given as TGTGCCAGCAGCCAGAGGGGCGACAGGTTCGATGGCTACACCTTC. The sequence is built from TRBV14 and TRBJ1-2; the best D guess is TRBD1, with 6 bases matching. V was cut back by 3 bases and J by 6 bases, leaving a gap of 17 bases between them. Its CDR3 holds 15 amino acids, cysteine through phenylalanine. Of the read, only the CDR3 DNA is kept; its 45 bases are in frame from base 1. Reading the germline V gene gives CDR1 SGHDN and CDR2 FVKESK.